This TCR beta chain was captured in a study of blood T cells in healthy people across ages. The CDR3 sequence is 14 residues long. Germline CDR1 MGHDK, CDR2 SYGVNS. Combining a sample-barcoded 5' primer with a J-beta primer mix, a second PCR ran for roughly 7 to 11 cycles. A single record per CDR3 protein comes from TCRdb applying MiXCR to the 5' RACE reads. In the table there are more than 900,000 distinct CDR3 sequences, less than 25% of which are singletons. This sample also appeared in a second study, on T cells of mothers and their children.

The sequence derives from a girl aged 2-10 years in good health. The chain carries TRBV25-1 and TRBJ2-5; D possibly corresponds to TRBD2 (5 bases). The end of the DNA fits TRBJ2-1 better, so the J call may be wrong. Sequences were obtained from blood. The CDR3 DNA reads TGTGCCAGCAGTGCCAAGGACGGGATTGATGAGCAGTTCTTC. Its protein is CASSAKDGIDEQFF.